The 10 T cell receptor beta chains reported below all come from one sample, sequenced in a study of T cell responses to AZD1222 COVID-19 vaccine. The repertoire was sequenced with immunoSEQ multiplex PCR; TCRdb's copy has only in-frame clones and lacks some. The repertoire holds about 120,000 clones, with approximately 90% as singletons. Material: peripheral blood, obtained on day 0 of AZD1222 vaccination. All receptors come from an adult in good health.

CDR3 DNA sequence: TGTGCCAGCAGTTATGGACAAGATGGAAACACCATATATTTT. The encoded protein is CASSYGQDGNTIYF. The chain carries TRBV6-6 and TRBJ1-3; a weak D match, TRBD1 (5 bases). V gave up 3 bases and J gave up 3 bases, with 9 bases separating them. The germline CDR1 and CDR2 sequences are MNHNY and SVGAGI (reference sequence). The CDR3 covers 14 residues.

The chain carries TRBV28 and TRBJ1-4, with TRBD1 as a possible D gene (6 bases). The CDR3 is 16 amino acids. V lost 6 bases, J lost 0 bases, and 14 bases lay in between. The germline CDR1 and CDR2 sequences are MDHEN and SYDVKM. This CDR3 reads CASSRTVITTNEKLFF. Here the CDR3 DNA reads TGTGCCAGCAGCCGGACAGTTATCACAACTAATGAAAAACTGTTTTTT.

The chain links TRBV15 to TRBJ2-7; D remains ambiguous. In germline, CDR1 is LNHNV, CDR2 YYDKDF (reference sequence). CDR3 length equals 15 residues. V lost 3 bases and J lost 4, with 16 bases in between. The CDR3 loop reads CATSSHGPELYEQYF. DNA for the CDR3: TGTGCCACCAGCAGCCACGGGCCGGAGCTTTACGAGCAGTACTTC.

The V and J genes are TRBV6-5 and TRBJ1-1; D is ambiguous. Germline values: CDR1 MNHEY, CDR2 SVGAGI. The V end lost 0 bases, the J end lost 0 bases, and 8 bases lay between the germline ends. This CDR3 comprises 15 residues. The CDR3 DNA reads TGTGCCAGCAGTTACTCGATTACGTTGAACACTGAAGCTTTCTTT. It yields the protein CASSYSITLNTEAFF.

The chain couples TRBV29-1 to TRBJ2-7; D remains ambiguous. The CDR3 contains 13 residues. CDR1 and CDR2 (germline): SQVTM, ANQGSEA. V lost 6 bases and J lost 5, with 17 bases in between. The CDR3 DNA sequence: TGCAGCGTCTCACGGACCCTCTGGGACGAGCAGTACTTC. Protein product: CSVSRTLWDEQYF.

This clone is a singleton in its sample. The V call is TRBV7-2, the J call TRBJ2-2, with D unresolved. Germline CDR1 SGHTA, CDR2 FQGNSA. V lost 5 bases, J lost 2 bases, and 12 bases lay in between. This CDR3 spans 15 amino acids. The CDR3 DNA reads TGTGCCAGCAGCCTCGGGCGTTTTAACACCGGGGAGCTGTTTTTT. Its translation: CASSLGRFNTGELFF.

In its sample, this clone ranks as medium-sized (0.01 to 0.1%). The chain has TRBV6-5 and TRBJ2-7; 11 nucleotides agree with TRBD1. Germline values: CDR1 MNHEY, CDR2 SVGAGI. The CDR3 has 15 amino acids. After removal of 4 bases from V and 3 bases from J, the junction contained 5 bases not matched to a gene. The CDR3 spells CASSSGGQGVYEQYF. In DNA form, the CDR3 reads TGTGCCAGCAGTTCCGGGGGACAGGGGGTCTACGAGCAGTACTTC.

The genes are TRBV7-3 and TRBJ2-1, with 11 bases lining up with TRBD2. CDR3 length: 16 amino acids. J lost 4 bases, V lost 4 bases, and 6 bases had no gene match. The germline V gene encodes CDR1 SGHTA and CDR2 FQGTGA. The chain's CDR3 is CASSSQGLAGYNEQFF. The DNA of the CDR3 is TGTGCCAGCAGCTCCCAAGGACTAGCGGGTTACAATGAGCAGTTCTTC. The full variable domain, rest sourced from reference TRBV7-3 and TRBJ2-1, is GAGVSQTPSNKVTEKGKYVELRCDPISGHTALYWYRQSLGQGPEFLIYFQGTGAADDSGLPNDRFFAVRPEGSVSTLKIQRTERGDSAVYLCASSSQGLAGYNEQFFGPGTRLTVL.

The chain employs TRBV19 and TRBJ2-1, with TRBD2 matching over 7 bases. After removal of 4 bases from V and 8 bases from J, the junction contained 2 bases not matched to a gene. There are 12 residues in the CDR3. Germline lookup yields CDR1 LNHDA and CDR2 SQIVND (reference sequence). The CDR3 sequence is CASSRLAHEQFF. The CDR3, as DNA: TGTGCCAGTAGTAGACTAGCCCATGAGCAGTTCTTC.

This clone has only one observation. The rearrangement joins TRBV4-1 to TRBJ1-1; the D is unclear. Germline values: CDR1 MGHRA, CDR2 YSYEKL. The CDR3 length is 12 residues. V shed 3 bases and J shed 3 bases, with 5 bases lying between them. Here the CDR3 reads CASSHTYTEAFF. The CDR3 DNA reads TGCGCCAGCAGCCATACCTACACTGAAGCTTTCTTT.